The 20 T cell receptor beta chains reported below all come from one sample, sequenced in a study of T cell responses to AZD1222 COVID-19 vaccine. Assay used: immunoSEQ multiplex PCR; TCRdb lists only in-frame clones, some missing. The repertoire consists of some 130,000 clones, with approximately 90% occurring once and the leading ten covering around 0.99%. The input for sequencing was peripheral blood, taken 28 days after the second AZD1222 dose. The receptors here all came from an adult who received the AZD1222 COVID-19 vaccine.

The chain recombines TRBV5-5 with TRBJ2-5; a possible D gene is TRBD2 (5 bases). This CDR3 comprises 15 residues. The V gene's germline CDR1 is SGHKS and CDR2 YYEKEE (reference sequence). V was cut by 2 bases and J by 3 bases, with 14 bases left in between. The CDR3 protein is CASSFPRGLEETQYF. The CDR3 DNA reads TGTGCCAGCAGCTTTCCGAGAGGGCTGGAAGAGACCCAGTACTTC. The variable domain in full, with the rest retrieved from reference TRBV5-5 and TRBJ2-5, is DAGVTQSPTHLIKTRGQQVTLRCSPISGHKSVSWYQQVLGQGPQFIFQYYEKEERGRGNFPDRFSARQFPNYSSELNVNALLLGDSALYLCASSFPRGLEETQYFGPGTRLLVL.

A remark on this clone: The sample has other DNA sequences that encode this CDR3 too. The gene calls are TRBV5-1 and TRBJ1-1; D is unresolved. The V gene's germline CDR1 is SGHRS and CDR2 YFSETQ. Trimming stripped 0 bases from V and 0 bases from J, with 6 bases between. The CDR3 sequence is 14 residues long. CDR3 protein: CASSLDPVNTEAFF. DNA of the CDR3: TGCGCCAGCAGCTTGGACCCCGTGAACACTGAAGCTTTCTTT.

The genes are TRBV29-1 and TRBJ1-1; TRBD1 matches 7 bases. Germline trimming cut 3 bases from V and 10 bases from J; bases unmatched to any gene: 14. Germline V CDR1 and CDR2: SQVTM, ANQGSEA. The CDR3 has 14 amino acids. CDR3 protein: CSVDGPTTGFGAFF. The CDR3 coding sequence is TGCAGCGTTGATGGACCAACGACAGGGTTCGGAGCTTTCTTT.

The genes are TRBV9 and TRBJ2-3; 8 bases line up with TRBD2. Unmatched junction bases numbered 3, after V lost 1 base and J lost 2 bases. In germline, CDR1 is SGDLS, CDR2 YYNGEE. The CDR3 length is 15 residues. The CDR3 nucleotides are TGTGCCAGCAGCGTATGGCGGGGGGACACAGATACGCAGTATTTT. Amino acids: CASSVWRGDTDTQYF. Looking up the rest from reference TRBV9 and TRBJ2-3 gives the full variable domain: DSGVTQTPKHLITATGQRVTLRCSPRSGDLSVYWYQQSLDQGLQFLIQYYNGEERAKGNILERFSAQQFPDLHSELNLSSLELGDSALYFCASSVWRGDTDTQYFGPGTRLTVL.

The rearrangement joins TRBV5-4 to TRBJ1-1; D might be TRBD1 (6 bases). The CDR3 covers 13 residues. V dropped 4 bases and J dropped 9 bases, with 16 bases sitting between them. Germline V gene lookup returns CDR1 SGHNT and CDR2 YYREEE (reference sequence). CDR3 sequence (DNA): TGTGCCAGCAGCGGTAGTAGCGGACAGAAAGCTTTCTTT. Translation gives CASSGSSGQKAFF.

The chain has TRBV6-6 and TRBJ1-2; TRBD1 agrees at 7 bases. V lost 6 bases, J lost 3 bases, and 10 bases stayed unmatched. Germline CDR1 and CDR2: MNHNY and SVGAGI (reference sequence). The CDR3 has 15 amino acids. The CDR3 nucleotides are TGTGCCAGCAGGCCCATTCCCGACAGGGACTATGGCTACACCTTC. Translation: CASRPIPDRDYGYTF.

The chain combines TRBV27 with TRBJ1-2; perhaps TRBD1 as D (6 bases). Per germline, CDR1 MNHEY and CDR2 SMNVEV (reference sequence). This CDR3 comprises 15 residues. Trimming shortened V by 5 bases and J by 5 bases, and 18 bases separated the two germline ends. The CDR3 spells CASSQRPAGEYGYTF. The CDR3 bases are TGTGCCAGCAGTCAAAGACCAGCAGGGGAGTATGGCTACACCTTC.

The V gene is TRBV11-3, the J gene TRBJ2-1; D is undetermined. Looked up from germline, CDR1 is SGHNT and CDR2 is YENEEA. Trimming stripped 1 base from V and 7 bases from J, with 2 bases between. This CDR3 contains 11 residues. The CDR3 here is CASSLGNEQFF. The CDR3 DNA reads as TGTGCCAGCAGCTTAGGTAATGAGCAGTTCTTC.

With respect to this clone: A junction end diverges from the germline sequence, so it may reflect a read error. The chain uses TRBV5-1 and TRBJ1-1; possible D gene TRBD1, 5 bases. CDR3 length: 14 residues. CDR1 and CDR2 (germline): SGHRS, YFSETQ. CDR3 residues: CASSLAGGNPEAFF. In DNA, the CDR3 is TGCGCCAGCAGCTTGGCGGGGGGGAACCCTGAAGCTTTCTTT. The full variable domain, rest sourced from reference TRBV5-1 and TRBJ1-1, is KAGVTQTPRYLIKTRGQQVTLSCSPISGHRSVSWYQQTPGQGLQFLFEYFSETQRNKGNFPGRFSGRQFSNSRSEMNVSTLELGDSALYLCASSLAGGNPEAFFGQGTRLTVV.

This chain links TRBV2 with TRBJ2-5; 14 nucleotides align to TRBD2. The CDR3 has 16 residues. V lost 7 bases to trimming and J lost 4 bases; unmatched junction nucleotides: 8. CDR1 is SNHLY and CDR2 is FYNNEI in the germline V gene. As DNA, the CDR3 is TGTGCCAGCAACCCGGGACTAGCGGGAGAAGCAGAGACCCAGTACTTC. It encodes CASNPGLAGEAETQYF.

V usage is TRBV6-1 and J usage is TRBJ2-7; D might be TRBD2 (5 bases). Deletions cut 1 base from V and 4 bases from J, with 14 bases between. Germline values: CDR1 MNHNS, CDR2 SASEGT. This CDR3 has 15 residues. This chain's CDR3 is CASSEGPGQRYEQYF. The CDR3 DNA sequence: TGTGCCAGCAGTGAAGGCCCGGGCCAGCGGTACGAGCAGTACTTC.

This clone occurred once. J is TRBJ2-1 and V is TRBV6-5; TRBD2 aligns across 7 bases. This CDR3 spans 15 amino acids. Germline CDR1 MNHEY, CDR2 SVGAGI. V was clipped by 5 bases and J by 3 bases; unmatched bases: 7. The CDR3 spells CASSPSRTSYNEQFF. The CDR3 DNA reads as TGTGCCAGCAGTCCGAGTCGGACTAGCTACAATGAGCAGTTCTTC.

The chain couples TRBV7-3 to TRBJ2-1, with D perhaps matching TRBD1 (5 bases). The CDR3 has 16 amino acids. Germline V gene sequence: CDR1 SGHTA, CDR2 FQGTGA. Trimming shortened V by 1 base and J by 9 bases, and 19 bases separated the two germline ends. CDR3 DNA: TGTGCCAGCAGCTTAAATGGTGTGGCCGGAAGGGGTGAGCAGTTCTTC. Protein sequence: CASSLNGVAGRGEQFF.

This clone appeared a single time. CDR3 amino acids: CASSLARMAEAFF. The CDR3 DNA reads as TGTGCCAGCAGTTTAGCCAGGATGGCTGAAGCTTTCTTT. The rearrangement joins TRBV28 to TRBJ1-1; D unclear. With 2 bases removed from V and 6 bases from J, the gap between germline ends came to 10 bases. Germline V gene data show CDR1 as MDHEN and CDR2 as SYDVKM. This CDR3 has 13 amino acids.

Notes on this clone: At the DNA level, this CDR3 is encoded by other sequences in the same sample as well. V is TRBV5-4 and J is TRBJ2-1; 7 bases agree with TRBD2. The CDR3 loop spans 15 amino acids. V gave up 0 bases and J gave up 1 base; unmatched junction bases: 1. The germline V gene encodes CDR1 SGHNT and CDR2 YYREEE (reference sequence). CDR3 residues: CASSLGLASYNEQFF. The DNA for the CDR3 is TGTGCCAGCAGCTTGGGACTAGCATCCTACAATGAGCAGTTCTTC. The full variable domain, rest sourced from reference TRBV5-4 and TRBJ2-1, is ETGVTQSPTHLIKTRGQQVTLRCSSQSGHNTVSWYQQALGQGPQFIFQYYREEENGRGNFPPRFSGLQFPNYSSELNVNALELDDSALYLCASSLGLASYNEQFFGPGTRLTVL.

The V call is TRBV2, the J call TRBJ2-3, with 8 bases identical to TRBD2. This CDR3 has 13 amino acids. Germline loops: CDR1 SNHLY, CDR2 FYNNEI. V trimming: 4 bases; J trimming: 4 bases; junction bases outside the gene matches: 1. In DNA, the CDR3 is TGTGCCAGCAGTGTCGGGGGGGCAGATACGCAGTATTTT. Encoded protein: CASSVGGADTQYF.

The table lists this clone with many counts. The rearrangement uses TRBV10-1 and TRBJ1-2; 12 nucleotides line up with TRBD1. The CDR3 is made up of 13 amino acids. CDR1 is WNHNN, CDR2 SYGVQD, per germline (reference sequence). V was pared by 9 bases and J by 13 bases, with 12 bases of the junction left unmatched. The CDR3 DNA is TGCGCCAGACCCGGGACAGGGGGCAGGTATATCACCTTC. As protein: CARPGTGGRYITF.

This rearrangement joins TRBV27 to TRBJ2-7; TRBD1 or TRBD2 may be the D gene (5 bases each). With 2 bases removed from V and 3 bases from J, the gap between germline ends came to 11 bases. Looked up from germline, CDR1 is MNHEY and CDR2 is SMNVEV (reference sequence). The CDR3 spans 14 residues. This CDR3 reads CASSLRGPRYEQYF. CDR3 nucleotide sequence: TGTGCCAGCAGTTTACGGGGCCCACGCTACGAGCAGTACTTC.

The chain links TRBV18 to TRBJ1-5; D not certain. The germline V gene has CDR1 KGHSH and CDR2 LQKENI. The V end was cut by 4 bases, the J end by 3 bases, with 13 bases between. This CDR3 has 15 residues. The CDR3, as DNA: TGTGCCAGCTCACAAAGTTCGGCAGTCAATCAGCCCCAGCATTTT. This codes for CASSQSSAVNQPQHF.

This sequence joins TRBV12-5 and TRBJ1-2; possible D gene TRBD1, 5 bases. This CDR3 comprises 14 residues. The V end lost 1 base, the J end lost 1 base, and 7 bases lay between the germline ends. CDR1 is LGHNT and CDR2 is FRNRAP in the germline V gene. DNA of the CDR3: TGTGCTAGTGGTTTGGCGGGACTTAACTATGGCTACACCTTC. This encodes CASGLAGLNYGYTF.